This T cell receptor (beta chain) was retrieved from a study of T cell responses to AZD1222 COVID-19 vaccine. Analyses pooled second doses at about 4 or about 12 weeks. As regards this clone: What it recognizes is unknown.

Sequencing was performed with immunoSEQ multiplex PCR; in TCRdb, only in-frame clones are kept and a portion is missing. The sample consists of 50,000 to 70,000 clones, roughly 87% of them appearing once. Findings and limits, study-wide: Baseline seropositivity occurred in only six AZD1222 recipients. The study reported that nearly half of spike-specific TCRs target unmutated variant regions.

Germline lookup yields CDR1 KGHSH and CDR2 LQKENI. This CDR3 has 13 residues. Between the trimmed V and J ends, which lost 3 bases and 7 bases, there was a span of 10 bases. This sequence originates from an adult who received the AZD1222 COVID-19 vaccine. The specimen comprised peripheral blood, sampled 28 days after the second AZD1222 dose. The gene calls are TRBV18 and TRBJ1-5; possible D gene TRBD1, 5 bases. The CDR3 nucleotides read TGTGCCAGCTCACCCGACAGACTCCAGCCCCAGCATTTT. As protein: CASSPDRLQPQHF.